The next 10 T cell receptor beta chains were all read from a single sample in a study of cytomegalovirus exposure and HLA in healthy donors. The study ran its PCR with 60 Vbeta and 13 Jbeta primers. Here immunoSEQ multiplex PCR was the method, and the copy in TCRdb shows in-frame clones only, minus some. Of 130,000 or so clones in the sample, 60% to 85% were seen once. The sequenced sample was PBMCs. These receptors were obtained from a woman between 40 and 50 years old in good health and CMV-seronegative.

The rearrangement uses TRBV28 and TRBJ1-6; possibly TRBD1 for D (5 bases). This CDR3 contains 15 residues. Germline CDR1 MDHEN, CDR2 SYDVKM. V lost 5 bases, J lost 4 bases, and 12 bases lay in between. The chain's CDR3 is CASSPTQGYNSPLHF. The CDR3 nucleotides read TGTGCCAGCAGTCCAACCCAGGGTTATAATTCACCCCTCCACTTT.

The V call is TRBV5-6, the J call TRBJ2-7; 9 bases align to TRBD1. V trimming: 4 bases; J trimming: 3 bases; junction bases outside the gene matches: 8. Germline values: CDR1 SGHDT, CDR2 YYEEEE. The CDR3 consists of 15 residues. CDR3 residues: CASSILTGGLYEQYF. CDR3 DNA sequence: TGTGCCAGCAGCATCCTGACAGGGGGACTCTACGAGCAGTACTTC.

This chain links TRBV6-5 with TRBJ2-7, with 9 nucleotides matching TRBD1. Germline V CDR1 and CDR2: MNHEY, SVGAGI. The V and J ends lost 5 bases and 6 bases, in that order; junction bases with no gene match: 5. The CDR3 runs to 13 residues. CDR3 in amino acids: CASSRDRVGEQYF. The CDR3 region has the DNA TGTGCCAGCAGTCGGGACAGGGTAGGCGAGCAGTACTTC.

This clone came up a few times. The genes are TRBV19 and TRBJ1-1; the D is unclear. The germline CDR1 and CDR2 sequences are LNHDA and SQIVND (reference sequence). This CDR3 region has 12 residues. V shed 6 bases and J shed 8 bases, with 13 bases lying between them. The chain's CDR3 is CASRDRAREAFF. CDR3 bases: TGTGCCAGTAGAGACCGAGCGCGAGAAGCTTTCTTT.

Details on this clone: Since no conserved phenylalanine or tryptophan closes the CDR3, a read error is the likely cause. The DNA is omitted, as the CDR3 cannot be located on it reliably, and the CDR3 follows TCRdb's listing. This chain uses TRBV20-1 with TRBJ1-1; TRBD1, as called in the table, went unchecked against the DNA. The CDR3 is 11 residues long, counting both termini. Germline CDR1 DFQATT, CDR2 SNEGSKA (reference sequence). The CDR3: CSATGTGRVNL.

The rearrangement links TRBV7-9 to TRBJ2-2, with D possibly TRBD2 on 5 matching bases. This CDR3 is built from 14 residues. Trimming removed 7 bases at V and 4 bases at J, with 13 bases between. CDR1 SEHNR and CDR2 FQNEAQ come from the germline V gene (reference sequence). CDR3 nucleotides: TGTGCCAGCACCCTATTGGAGGCCACCGGGGAGCTGTTTTTT. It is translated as CASTLLEATGELFF.

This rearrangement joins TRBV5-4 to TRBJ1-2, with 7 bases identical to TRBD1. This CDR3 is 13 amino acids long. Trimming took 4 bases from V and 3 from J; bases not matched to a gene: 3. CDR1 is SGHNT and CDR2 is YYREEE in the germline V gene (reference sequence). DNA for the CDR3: TGTGCCAGCAGCATAGACAGGGACTATGGCTACACCTTC. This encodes CASSIDRDYGYTF.

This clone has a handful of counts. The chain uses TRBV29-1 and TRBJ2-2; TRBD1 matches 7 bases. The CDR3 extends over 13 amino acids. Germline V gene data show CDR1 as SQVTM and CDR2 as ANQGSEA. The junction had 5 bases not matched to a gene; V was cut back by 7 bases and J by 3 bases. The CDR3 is CSAGQSDTGELFF. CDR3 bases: TGCAGCGCGGGACAGAGTGACACCGGGGAGCTGTTTTTT.

CDR3 coding DNA: TGTGCCAGCAGCTTGTGGCGGATTTATAGCAATCAGCCCCAGCATTTT. Its translation: CASSLWRIYSNQPQHF. The J gene is TRBJ1-5, the V gene TRBV5-6; D remains ambiguous. V was shortened by 1 base and J by 0 bases, with 11 bases between the two germline ends. CDR3 length: 16 residues. Per germline, CDR1 SGHDT and CDR2 YYEEEE.

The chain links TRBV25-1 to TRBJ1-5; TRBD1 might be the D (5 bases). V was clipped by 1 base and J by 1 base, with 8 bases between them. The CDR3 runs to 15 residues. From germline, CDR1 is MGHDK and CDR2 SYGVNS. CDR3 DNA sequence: TGTGCCAGCAGTGAATCTGGGGCCAGCAATCAGCCCCAGCATTTT. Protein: CASSESGASNQPQHF. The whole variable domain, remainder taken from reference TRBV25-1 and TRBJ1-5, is EADIYQTPRYLVIGTGKKITLECSQTMGHDKMYWYQQDPGMELHLIHYSYGVNSTEKGDLSSESTVSRIRTEHFPLTLESARPSHTSQYLCASSESGASNQPQHFGDGTRLSIL.